This TCR beta chain was recorded in a study of blood T cell repertoires in COVID-19 (dated by TCRdb to 2020 to 2022). For the study in its entirety: The collaborator samples originated in the United States, Italy and Spain and spanned the acute and convalescent phases of COVID-19. The prospective study material was composed of cDNA or gDNA derived from T cells, B-cell-depleted T cells, or PBMCs. The dataset comprised deeply sampled blood TCRbeta repertoires from subjects exposed to, actively infected with, or recovered from COVID-19. The repertoires were released in a freely available public database intended as a resource for research on the immune response to SARS-CoV-2. The samples were drawn from the first 160 participants of the ongoing ImmuneRACE study and from 950 to 1,500 subjects provided by 6 global collaborators. A de-identified subject ID, COVID-19 status, age in years and sex were almost always included in the sample metadata. HLA class I and class II types, where available, came from metadata supplied by the sample provider rather than from assay-based typing. Broad study findings and their caveats: How much clinical and demographic metadata was included differed by source and by participant, and the metadata was provided uncurated.

About this clone itself: The specificity of this receptor is unknown. Within one base of it there is no much larger clone, and no base qualities were kept.

The immunoSEQ Assay, a bias-controlled multiplex PCR, was used to amplify TCRbeta CDR3 regions from genomic DNA. In the paper's pipeline: Within the assay, amplification of reference gene primers was used to estimate how many nucleated cells each sample contained. Sequence reads were collapsed and filtered to measure the absolute abundance of every unique TCRbeta CDR3 rearrangement. For each sample, productive Simpson clonality was calculated as the square root of Simpson's diversity index over productive rearrangements. Entries here come from immuneACCESS through TCRdb and include only in-frame sequences with V and J called. Some clones fail to appear in such tables; in the studies checked, an unresolved V gene covers under half of the shortfall, and the cause of the remainder is unknown. V, J and clone size are those of that table, while D and trimming were read from the DNA. The sample table contains about 500,000 clones; only one count was recorded for 75% to 90% of them. Under 0.85% of the sample belongs to the ten largest clones.

The CDR3 spans 16 residues, from the cysteine through the phenylalanine. Only the CDR3 DNA is retained, 48 bases long and in frame from the first base. At the junction V is shortened by 0 bases and J by 9 bases, with 15 bases in between. Taken from the germline V gene, the CDR1 and CDR2 loops are MGHRA and YSYEKL. Participants in the prospective study were enrolled through a virtual design, were aged 18 to 89 years, and lived in roughly 24 United States geographic areas. In the prospective study, participants were assigned to cohorts based on the clinical history participants reported in a screening survey and a study questionnaire. For ImmuneRACE Cohort 3, a participant was defined as recovered based on two consecutive negative NP/OP PCR tests, clearance by a healthcare professional, or resolution of symptoms. Each participant in the prospective study had whole blood, serum and a nasopharyngeal or oropharyngeal swab collected by mobile phlebotomists. Additional blood draws and questionnaires over an approximately two-month period could optionally be provided by prospective study participants. Before DNA extraction, blood samples from the prospective study were shipped at room temperature or frozen.

The receptor comes from a young woman who had recovered from COVID-19. The chain couples TRBV4-1 to TRBJ1-6; the D gene cannot be resolved reliably. Material for sequencing was PBMCs or T cells enriched from blood (not recorded which). The CDR3 is CASSQEGRAGGSPLHF. The DNA is as follows: TGCGCCAGCAGCCAAGAAGGACGTGCAGGAGGTTCACCCCTCCACTTT.